Following are 22 T cell receptor beta chains from one sample sequenced in a study of cytomegalovirus exposure and HLA in healthy donors. The study ran its PCR with 60 Vbeta and 13 Jbeta primers. Profiling relied on immunoSEQ multiplex PCR, and the TCRdb table lists in-frame clones only, not all of them. Of 150,000 or so clones in the sample, about 65% are singletons; the top ten hold less than 8.5%. Input material: PBMCs. Receptor source: a man in his forties or fifties in good health and CMV-seropositive.

This chain links TRBV4-1 with TRBJ2-7, with a tentative D call TRBD1 (6 bases). This CDR3 contains 14 residues. V was clipped by 4 bases and J by 7 bases, with 17 bases between them. The germline V gene encodes CDR1 MGHRA and CDR2 YSYEKL. The CDR3 region is CASSPQIQTGEQYF. The DNA for the CDR3 is TGCGCCAGCAGCCCACAAATCCAAACAGGGGAGCAGTACTTC.

This sequence joins TRBV18 and TRBJ1-1; the D gene is possibly TRBD1 (5 bases). V lost 1 base, J lost 5 bases, and 14 bases lay in between. There are 15 residues in the CDR3. Germline loops: CDR1 KGHSH, CDR2 LQKENI. The CDR3 DNA is TGTGCCAGCTCACCACAGCTGGGGCTAGAGACTGAAGCTTTCTTT. This translates into CASSPQLGLETEAFF.

This clone was found a few times. This rearrangement joins TRBV5-1 to TRBJ2-5, with D possibly TRBD2 on 6 matching bases. The CDR3 extends over 14 amino acids. CDR1 SGHRS and CDR2 YFSETQ come from the germline V gene. The ends were cut back, 0 bases at V and 7 bases at J, with 13 bases in the middle. The CDR3 bases are TGCGCCAGCAGCTTGGCCGGGAGTTTCTGGACCCAGTACTTC. Amino acids: CASSLAGSFWTQYF.

This chain uses TRBV15 with TRBJ2-6; D gene uncertain. V was trimmed by 1 base and J by 1 base, leaving 8 bases between them. CDR3 size: 16 residues. Germline V lookup: CDR1 LNHNV, CDR2 YYDKDF (reference sequence). Written as DNA, the CDR3 is TGTGCCACCAGCAGAGGTGGAGTATCTGGGGCCAACGTCCTGACTTTC. This codes for CATSRGGVSGANVLTF.

V and J are TRBV10-3 and TRBJ2-3; a weak D match, TRBD2 (6 bases). CDR3 length: 16 amino acids. Trimming stripped 0 bases from V and 0 bases from J, with 10 bases between. The germline V gene has CDR1 ENHRY and CDR2 SYGVKD. CDR3 coding DNA: TGTGCCATCAGTGAGTCGATAGCGGAGAGCACAGATACGCAGTATTTT. It yields the protein CAISESIAESTDTQYF.

This clone was counted a few times. This chain links TRBV4-2 with TRBJ2-3; 10 bases are shared with TRBD2. Looked up from germline, CDR1 is LGHNA and CDR2 is YNFKEQ. The junction had 4 bases not matched to a gene; V was cut back by 0 bases and J by 4 bases. CDR3 length: 16 amino acids. The CDR3 spells CASSQDGAGGSDTQYF. CDR3 in DNA: TGTGCCAGCAGCCAAGACGGAGCGGGGGGGTCAGATACGCAGTATTTT.

The chain couples TRBV6-6 to TRBJ1-4; weak D call: TRBD1 (6 bases). Germline V gene lookup returns CDR1 MNHNY and CDR2 SVGAGI (reference sequence). The CDR3 loop spans 15 amino acids. Trimming removed 5 bases at V and 1 base at J, with 11 bases between. Here the CDR3 reads CASSPQQGTNEKLFF. The CDR3 nucleotides are TGTGCCAGCAGTCCGCAACAGGGAACTAATGAAAAACTGTTTTTT.

The CDR3 DNA reads TGTGCCAGCAGCAGTGGACAGGGGGCGAACACCGGGGAGCTGTTTTTT. It translates to CASSSGQGANTGELFF. This rearrangement joins TRBV6-6 to TRBJ2-2; 10 bases fit TRBD1. V lost 6 bases and J lost 0; bases outside the gene matches: 4. CDR3 length equals 16 residues. Per germline, CDR1 MNHNY and CDR2 SVGAGI (reference sequence).

This rearrangement joins TRBV2 to TRBJ2-2; D is ambiguous. V dropped 4 bases and J dropped 1 base, with 10 bases sitting between them. The CDR3 contains 15 residues. CDR1 and CDR2 from the germline V gene are SNHLY and FYNNEI. The CDR3 spells CASSVFILNTGELFF. In DNA form, the CDR3 reads TGTGCCAGCAGTGTTTTTATATTGAACACCGGGGAGCTGTTTTTT.

The rearrangement joins TRBV5-1 to TRBJ1-5, with 7 bases matching TRBD1. This CDR3 has 14 residues. In germline, CDR1 is SGHRS, CDR2 YFSETQ. After removal of 4 bases from V and 7 bases from J, the junction contained 8 bases not matched to a gene. CDR3 protein: CASSLEGAGQPQHF. In DNA form, the CDR3 reads TGCGCCAGCAGCCTGGAGGGGGCTGGACAGCCCCAGCATTTT.

In this sample, this clone turned up once. This CDR3 is also generated by other DNA sequences in the sample. The genes are TRBV4-3 and TRBJ1-5, with D perhaps matching TRBD1 (5 bases). Per the germline V gene, CDR1 is LGHNA and CDR2 is YSLEER. V gave up 1 base and J gave up 2 bases, with 9 bases separating them. The CDR3 covers 15 residues. The DNA for the CDR3 is TGCGCCAGCAGCCAAGCATGGGGGGGCAATCAGCCCCAGCATTTT. This sequence encodes CASSQAWGGNQPQHF.

This chain links TRBV27 with TRBJ1-2, with TRBD1 matching 8 bases. The CDR3 is made up of 15 amino acids. CDR1 is MNHEY, CDR2 SMNVEV, per germline (reference sequence). J gave up 2 bases and V 3 bases, and 5 bases lay outside the gene matches. The CDR3 bases are TGTGCCAGCAGTTTCAAGGGGGACAGGAACTATGGCTACACCTTC. Translated: CASSFKGDRNYGYTF.

The chain carries TRBV5-1 and TRBJ1-5; a weak D match, TRBD1 (5 bases). The CDR3 runs to 15 residues. In germline, CDR1 is SGHRS, CDR2 YFSETQ. Between the trimmed V and J ends, which lost 4 bases and 3 bases, there was a span of 14 bases. The CDR3 reads CASSPNAGPNQPQHF. The CDR3 region has the DNA TGCGCCAGCAGCCCAAACGCGGGGCCCAATCAGCCCCAGCATTTT.

The V gene is TRBV5-6, the J gene TRBJ2-3; 7 positions agree with TRBD2. The CDR3 contains 15 residues. Germline V gene data show CDR1 as SGHDT and CDR2 as YYEEEE. Trimming cost V 5 bases and J 2 bases; bases outside gene matches: 8. DNA of the CDR3: TGTGCCAGCAGTCCCTCGGGACTACTCACAGATACGCAGTATTTT. Its translation is CASSPSGLLTDTQYF.

The CDR3 DNA is TGTGCCAGCAGCCCCCTCAACACTGAAGCTTTCTTT. Its protein product is CASSPLNTEAFF. The J gene is TRBJ1-1, the V gene TRBV6-6, with no clear D. The germline V gene has CDR1 MNHNY and CDR2 SVGAGI (reference sequence). The CDR3 covers 12 residues. V was pared by 6 bases and J by 2 bases, with 7 bases between.

A single count supports this clone. This rearrangement joins TRBV15 to TRBJ1-2, with D possibly being TRBD1 (5 bases). The CDR3 has 14 amino acids. Germline loops: CDR1 LNHNV, CDR2 YYDKDF (reference sequence). Trimming removed 3 bases from V and 4 bases from J, with 12 bases in between. The CDR3 loop reads CATSRGGVSYGYTF. In DNA, the CDR3 is TGTGCCACCAGCAGGGGGGGGGTGAGCTATGGCTACACCTTC. The variable domain in full, completed from reference TRBV15 and TRBJ1-2, reads DAMVIQNPRYQVTQFGKPVTLSCSQTLNHNVMYWYQQKSSQAPKLLFHYYDKDFNNEADTPDNFQSRRPNTSFCFLDIRSPGLGDTAMYLCATSRGGVSYGYTFGSGTRLTVV.

The J gene is TRBJ2-5, the V gene TRBV7-9; D not certain. The J call may be in error: the DNA end matches TRBJ2-7 better. Germline CDR1 SEHNR, CDR2 FQNEAQ (reference sequence). This CDR3 comprises 13 residues. In nucleotides, the CDR3 is TGTGCCAGCAGCTTATTTCCCGGAGACGAGCAGTACTTC. Amino acid sequence: CASSLFPGDEQYF.

The chain uses TRBV7-2 and TRBJ2-7, with 9 bases that match TRBD1. This CDR3 is built from 14 residues. In germline, CDR1 is SGHTA, CDR2 FQGNSA. J gave up 5 bases and V 5 bases, and 7 bases lay outside the gene matches. As DNA, the CDR3 is TGTGCCAGCAGCCCGGCGGGACAGGGCCACGAGCAGTACTTC. Amino acids: CASSPAGQGHEQYF.

The CDR3 DNA reads as TGTGCCAGCAGCTTAGTCCTTAATGAAAAACTGTTTTTT. It codes for CASSLVLNEKLFF. V is TRBV7-2 and J is TRBJ1-4, with no clear D. Trimming pared 1 base from V and 4 bases from J, leaving 4 bases between. This CDR3 region has 13 residues. Germline V CDR1 and CDR2: SGHTA, FQGNSA.

In DNA, the CDR3 is TGTGCCAGTAGTATACTCAGTTACGAGCAGTACTTC. Its translation is CASSILSYEQYF. The chain links TRBV19 to TRBJ2-7, with unresolved D. Germline CDR1 and CDR2: LNHDA and SQIVND (reference sequence). Trimming cost V 2 bases and J 4 bases, with 6 bases left between them. The CDR3 is 12 residues long.

This clone was observed a few times. The chain uses TRBV18 and TRBJ1-2; 9 bases fit TRBD1. Germline V CDR1 and CDR2: KGHSH, LQKENI. This CDR3 contains 14 residues. V was pared by 2 bases and J by 8 bases, with 6 bases of the junction left unmatched. The CDR3 DNA reads as TGTGCCAGCTCACCATTGGGACAGGGAGGAGGCTACACCTTC. Its translation: CASSPLGQGGGYTF.

The CDR3 DNA reads as TGTGCCAGCAGTCACGGGGAGACCCAGTACTTC. Translation gives CASSHGETQYF. V usage is TRBV7-6 and J usage is TRBJ2-5; D gene unclear. There are 11 residues in the CDR3. The germline gives CDR1 SGHVS, CDR2 FNYEAQ. V lost 6 bases, J lost 5 bases, and 7 bases lay in between.